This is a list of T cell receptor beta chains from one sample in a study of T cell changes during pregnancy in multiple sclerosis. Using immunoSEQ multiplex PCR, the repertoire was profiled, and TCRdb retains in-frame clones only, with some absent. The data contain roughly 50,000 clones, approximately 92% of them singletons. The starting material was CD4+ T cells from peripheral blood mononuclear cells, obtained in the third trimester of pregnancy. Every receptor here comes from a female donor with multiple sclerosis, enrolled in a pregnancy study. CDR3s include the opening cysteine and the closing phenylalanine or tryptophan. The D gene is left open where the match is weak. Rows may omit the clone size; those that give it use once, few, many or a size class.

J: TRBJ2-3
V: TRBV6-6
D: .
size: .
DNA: TGTGCCAGCAAAGGGGGTACAGATACGCAGTATTTT
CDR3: CASKGGTDTQYF

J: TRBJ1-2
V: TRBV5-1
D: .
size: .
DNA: TGCGCCAGCAGCTTGGGATCCGAGTACTATGGCTACACCTTC
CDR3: CASSLGSEYYGYTF

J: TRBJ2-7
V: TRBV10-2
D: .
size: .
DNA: TGCGCCAGCAGTGAGCTGGGCTCAAGGCTACGGGAGCAGTACTTC
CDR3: CASSELGSRLREQYF

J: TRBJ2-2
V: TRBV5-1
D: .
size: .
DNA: TGCGCCAGCAGCTTGGGTGCGGAGGCCGGGGAGCTGTTTTTT
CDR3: CASSLGAEAGELFF

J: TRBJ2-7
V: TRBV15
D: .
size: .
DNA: TGTGCCACCAGCAGAGATATATCTAACGGCGAGCAGTACTTC
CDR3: CATSRDISNGEQYF

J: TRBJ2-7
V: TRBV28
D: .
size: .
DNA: TGTGCCAGCAGGGCGGAAGGGGATGCCTACGAGCAGTACTTC
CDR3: CASRAEGDAYEQYF

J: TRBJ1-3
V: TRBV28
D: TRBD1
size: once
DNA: TGTGCCAGCACAAGGGGGCTAAGCTCTGGAAACACCATATATTTT
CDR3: CASTRGLSSGNTIYF

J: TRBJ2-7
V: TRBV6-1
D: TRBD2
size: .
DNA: TGTGCCAGCACCTCTAGTGGCGGGAGCTACGAGCAGTACTTC
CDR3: CASTSSGGSYEQYF

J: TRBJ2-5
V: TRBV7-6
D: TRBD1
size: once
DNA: TGTGCCAGCAGCTTAGGGGACAGGGTCGACGAGACCCAGTACTTC
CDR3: CASSLGDRVDETQYF

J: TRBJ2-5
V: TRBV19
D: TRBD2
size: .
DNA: TGTGCCAGTAGTATAATGGGACTAGCGGGGGAGACCCAGTACTTC
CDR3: CASSIMGLAGETQYF

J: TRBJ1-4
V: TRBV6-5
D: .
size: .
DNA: TGTGCCAGCGGTCAATTCAGGGGTGTGGGTGAAAAACTGTTTTTT
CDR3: CASGQFRGVGEKLFF

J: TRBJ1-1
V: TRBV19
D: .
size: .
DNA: TGTGCCAGTAGTTCCGGGGGGCTGGGAGGGGCCAAGGTGAACACTGAAGCTTTCTTT
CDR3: CASSSGGLGGAKVNTEAFF

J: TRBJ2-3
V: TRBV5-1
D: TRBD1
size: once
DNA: TGCGCCAGCAGCTTGGGAGACAGGGGGCCTGATACGCAGTATTTT
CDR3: CASSLGDRGPDTQYF

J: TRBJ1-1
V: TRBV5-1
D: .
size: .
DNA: TGCGCCAGCAGCTTGGCCGGAGACACTGAAGCTTTCTTT
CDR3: CASSLAGDTEAFF